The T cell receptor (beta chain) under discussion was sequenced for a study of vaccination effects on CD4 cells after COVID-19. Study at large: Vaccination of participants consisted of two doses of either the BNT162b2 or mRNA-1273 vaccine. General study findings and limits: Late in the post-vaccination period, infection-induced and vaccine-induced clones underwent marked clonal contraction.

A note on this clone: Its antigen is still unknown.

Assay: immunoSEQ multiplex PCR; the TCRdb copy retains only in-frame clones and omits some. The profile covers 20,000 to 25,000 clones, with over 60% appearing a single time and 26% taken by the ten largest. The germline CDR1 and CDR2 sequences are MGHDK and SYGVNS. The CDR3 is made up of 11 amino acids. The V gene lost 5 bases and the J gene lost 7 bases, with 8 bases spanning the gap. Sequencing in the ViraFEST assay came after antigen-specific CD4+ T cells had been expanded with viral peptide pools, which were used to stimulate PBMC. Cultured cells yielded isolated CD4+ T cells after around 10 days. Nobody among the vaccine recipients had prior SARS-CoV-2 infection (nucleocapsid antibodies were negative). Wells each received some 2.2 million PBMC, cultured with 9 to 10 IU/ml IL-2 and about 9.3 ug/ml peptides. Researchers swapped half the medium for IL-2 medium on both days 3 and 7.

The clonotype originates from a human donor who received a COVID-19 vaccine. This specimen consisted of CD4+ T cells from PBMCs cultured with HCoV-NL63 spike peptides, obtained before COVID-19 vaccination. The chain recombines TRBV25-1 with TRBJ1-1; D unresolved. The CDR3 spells CASSRQDEAFF. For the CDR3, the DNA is TGTGCCAGCAGTAGGCAGGATGAAGCTTTCTTT.